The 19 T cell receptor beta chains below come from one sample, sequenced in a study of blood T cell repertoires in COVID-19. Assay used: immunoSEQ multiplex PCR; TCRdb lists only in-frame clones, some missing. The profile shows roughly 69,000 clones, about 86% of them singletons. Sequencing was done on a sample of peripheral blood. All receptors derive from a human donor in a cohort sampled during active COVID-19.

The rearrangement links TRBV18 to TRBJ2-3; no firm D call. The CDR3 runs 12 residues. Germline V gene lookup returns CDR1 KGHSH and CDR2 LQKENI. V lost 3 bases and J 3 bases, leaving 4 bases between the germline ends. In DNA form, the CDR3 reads TGTGCCAGCTCACCTCCGACAGATACGCAGTATTTT. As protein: CASSPPTDTQYF.

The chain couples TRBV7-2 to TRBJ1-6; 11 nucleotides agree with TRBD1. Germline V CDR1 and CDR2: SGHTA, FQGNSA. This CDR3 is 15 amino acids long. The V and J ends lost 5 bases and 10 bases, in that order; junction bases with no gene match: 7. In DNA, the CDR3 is TGTGCCAGCAGCGTAGGGACAGGGGGACACTCACCCCTCCACTTT. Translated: CASSVGTGGHSPLHF.

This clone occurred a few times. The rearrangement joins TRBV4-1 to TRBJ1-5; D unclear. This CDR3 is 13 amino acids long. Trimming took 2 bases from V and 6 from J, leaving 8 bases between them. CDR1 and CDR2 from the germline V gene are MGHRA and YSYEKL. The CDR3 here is CASSQYEAQPQHF. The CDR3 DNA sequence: TGCGCCAGCAGCCAATATGAGGCTCAGCCCCAGCATTTT.

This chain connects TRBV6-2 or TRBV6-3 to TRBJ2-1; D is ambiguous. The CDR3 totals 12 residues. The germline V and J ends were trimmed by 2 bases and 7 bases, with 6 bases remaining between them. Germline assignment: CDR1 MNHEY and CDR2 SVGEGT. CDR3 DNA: TGTGCCAGCAGTTACGTGCGAAATGAGCAGTTCTTC. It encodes CASSYVRNEQFF.

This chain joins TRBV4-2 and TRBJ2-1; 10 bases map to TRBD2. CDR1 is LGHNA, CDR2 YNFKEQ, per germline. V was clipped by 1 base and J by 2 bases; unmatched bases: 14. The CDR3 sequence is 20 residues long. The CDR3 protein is CASSQVGLAGGRLTYNEQFF. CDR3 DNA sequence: TGTGCCAGCAGCCAAGTGGGGTTAGCGGGAGGTAGGTTGACCTACAATGAGCAGTTCTTC.

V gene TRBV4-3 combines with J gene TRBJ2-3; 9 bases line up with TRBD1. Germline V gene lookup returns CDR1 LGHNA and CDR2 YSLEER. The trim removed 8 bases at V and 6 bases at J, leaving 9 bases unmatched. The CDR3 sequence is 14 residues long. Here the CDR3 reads CASSRDRVVDTQYF. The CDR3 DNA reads TGCGCCAGCTCCCGGGACAGGGTCGTGGATACGCAGTATTTT.

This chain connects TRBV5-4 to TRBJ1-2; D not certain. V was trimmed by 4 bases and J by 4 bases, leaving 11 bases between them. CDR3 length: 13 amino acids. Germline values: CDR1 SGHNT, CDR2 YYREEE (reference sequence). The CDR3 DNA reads TGTGCCAGCAGCCTAGACCGCATCTATGGCTACACCTTC. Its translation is CASSLDRIYGYTF.

This CDR3 is CASSWATSRSEQYF. The CDR3 DNA reads as TGTGCCAGCAGTTGGGCGACTAGTAGGAGCGAGCAGTACTTC. This chain links TRBV28 with TRBJ2-7; a weak D match, TRBD2 (6 bases). The CDR3 contains 14 residues. Trimming removed 4 bases from V and 6 bases from J, with 16 bases in between. From germline, CDR1 is MDHEN and CDR2 SYDVKM.

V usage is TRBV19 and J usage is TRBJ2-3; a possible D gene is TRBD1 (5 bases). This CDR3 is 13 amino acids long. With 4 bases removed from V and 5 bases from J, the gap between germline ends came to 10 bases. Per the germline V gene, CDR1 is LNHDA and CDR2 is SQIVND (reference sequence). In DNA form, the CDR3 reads TGTGCCAGTAGTACGCAGGGCGAAGATACGCAGTATTTT. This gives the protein CASSTQGEDTQYF.

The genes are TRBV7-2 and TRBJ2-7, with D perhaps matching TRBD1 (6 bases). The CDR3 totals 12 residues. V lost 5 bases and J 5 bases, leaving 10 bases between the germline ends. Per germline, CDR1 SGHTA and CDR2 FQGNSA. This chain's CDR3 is CASSKPGDEQYF. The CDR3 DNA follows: TGTGCCAGCAGCAAACCAGGGGACGAGCAGTACTTC.

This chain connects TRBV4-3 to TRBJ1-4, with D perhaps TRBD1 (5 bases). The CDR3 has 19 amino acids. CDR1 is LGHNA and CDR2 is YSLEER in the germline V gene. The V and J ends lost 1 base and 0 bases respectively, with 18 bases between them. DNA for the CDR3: TGCGCCAGCAGCCAAGCCTTATTAGGGGTTTCCGCAACTAATGAAAAACTGTTTTTT. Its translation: CASSQALLGVSATNEKLFF.

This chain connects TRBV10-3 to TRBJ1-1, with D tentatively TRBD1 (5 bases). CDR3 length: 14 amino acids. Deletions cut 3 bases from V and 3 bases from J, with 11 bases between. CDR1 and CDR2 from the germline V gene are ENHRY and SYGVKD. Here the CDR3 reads CAISEGMGHTEAFF. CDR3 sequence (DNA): TGTGCCATCAGTGAAGGGATGGGGCACACTGAAGCTTTCTTT.

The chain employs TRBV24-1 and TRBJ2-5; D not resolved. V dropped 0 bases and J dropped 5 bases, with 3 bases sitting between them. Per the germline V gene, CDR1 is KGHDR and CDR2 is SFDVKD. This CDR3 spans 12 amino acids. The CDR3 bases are TGTGCCACCAGTGATTTGCTGGAGACCCAGTACTTC. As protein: CATSDLLETQYF.

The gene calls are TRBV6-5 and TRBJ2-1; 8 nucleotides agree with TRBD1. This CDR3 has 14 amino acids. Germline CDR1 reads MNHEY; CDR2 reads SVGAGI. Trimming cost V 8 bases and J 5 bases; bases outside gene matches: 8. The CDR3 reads CASGHQDRDNEQFF. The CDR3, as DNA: TGTGCCAGCGGCCACCAGGACAGGGACAATGAGCAGTTCTTC.

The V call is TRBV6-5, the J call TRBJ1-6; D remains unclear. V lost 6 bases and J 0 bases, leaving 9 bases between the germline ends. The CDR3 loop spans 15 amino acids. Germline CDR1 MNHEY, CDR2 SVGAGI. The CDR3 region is CASRTVSSYNSPLHF. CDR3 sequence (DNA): TGTGCCAGCAGAACAGTCAGCTCCTATAATTCACCCCTCCACTTT.

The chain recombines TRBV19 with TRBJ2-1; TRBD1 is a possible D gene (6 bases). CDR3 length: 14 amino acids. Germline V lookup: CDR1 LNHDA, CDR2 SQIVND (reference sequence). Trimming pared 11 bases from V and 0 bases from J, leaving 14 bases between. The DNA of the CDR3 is TGTGCCTGTCATGGGACATACTCCTACAATGAGCAGTTCTTC. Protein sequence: CACHGTYSYNEQFF.

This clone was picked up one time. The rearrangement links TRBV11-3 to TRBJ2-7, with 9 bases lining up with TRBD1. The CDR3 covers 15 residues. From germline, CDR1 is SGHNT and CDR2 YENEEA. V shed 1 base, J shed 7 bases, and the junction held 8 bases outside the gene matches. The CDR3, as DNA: TGTGCCAGCAGCTTAGGGGTTGGACAGGGGAATGAGCAGTACTTC. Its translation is CASSLGVGQGNEQYF.

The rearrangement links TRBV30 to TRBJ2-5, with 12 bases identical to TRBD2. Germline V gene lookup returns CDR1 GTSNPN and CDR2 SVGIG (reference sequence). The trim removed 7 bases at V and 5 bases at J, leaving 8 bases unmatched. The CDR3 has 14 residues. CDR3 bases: TGTGCCTACCGACTAGCGGGAGTTATGGAGACCCAGTACTTC. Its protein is CAYRLAGVMETQYF. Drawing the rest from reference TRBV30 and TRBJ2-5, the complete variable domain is SQTIHQWPATLVQPVGSPLSLECTVEGTSNPNLYWYRQAAGRGLQLLFYSVGIGQISSEVPQNLSASRPQDRQFILSSKKLLLSDSGFYLCAYRLAGVMETQYFGPGTRLLVL.

DNA for the CDR3: TGTGCCAGCAGCCGGACCGAGGGGACAGGCCCGGAAAAACTGTTTTTT. This sequence encodes CASSRTEGTGPEKLFF. The chain links TRBV7-8 to TRBJ1-4; 8 nucleotides align to TRBD1. Germline trimming cut 5 bases from V and 8 bases from J; bases unmatched to any gene: 13. CDR3 length: 16 residues. Germline V lookup: CDR1 SGHVS, CDR2 FQNEAQ.